Listed below are T cell receptor beta chains from one sample, sequenced in a study of control samples from healthy donors and cancer patients. Profiled with immunoSEQ multiplex PCR; TCRdb holds only in-frame clones, not every one. The sample lists about 60,000 clones, 70% to 90% occurring once. Sequencing was carried out using blood. Receptor source: a man in his forties in good health. Both conserved end residues are part of each CDR3. D genes are given only for firm matches. Clone size is given for some rows only: seen once, a few or many times, or a class if the clone is expanded.

V	size	J	D	DNA	CDR3
TRBV7-2	.	TRBJ2-7	TRBD2	TGTGCCAGCAGCCGCGGGAGGGAGAGGGGTGAGCAGTACTTC	CASSRGRERGEQYF
TRBV5-1	few	TRBJ1-2	.	TGCGCCAGCAGCCCAGGGAACAACTATGGCTACACCTTC	CASSPGNNYGYTF
TRBV7-2	few	TRBJ2-1	.	TGTGCCAGCAGCTTAGGAGTGGGCGGGGCCTATTTGCGGGAGCAGTTCTTC	CASSLGVGGAYLREQFF
TRBV10-3	.	TRBJ2-1	.	TGTGCCATCAGTGATAATCGGGGGGCTGGGGATGAGCAGTTCTTC	CAISDNRGAGDEQFF
TRBV28	.	TRBJ1-1	TRBD1	TGTGCCAGCAGCTTGGCGGGACAGGGGAAATTGAACACTGAAGCTTTCTTT	CASSLAGQGKLNTEAFF
TRBV11-2	few	TRBJ1-1	.	TGTGCCAGCAGCCCGAACATACAAGGCGGCACTGAAGCTTTCTTT	CASSPNIQGGTEAFF
TRBV6-2/TRBV6-3	once	TRBJ1-2	.	TGTGCCAGCAGCCGCGACAGTAGTCACTATGGCTACACCTTC	CASSRDSSHYGYTF
TRBV5-4	.	TRBJ2-6	.	TGTGCCAGCAGCTCGGAAAAACAGGGCGTTGGGGCCAACGTCCTGACTTTC	CASSSEKQGVGANVLTF
TRBV11-2	.	TRBJ1-1	.	TGTGCCAGCAGCTTAGGCAGAAAATTACAAATGAACACTGAAGCTTTCTTT	CASSLGRKLQMNTEAFF
TRBV28	.	TRBJ1-4	.	TGTGCCAGCAGTTTGGGTGAAAAACTGTTTTTT	CASSLGEKLFF
TRBV10-3	.	TRBJ2-2	TRBD1	TGTGCCATACCGGGACAGGGGAACACCGGGGAGCTGTTTTTT	CAIPGQGNTGELFF
TRBV7-6	.	TRBJ2-5	.	TGTGCCAGCAGCTTAGGGCCTCTAGGGGGGGGCCAAGAGACCCAGTACTTC	CASSLGPLGGGQETQYF